This TCR beta chain was sequenced in a study of OX40 agonist ivuxolimab in advanced cancers. Study in general: Prior anti-PD-1, anti-PD-L1 or anti-CTLA-4 therapy was allowed; approximately 41% had some.

Germline loops: CDR1 MNHEY, CDR2 SVGAGI. The CDR3 runs to 15 residues. Trimming cost V 6 bases and J 7 bases; bases outside gene matches: 9. Here immunoSEQ multiplex PCR was the method, and the copy in TCRdb shows in-frame clones only, minus some. Among approximately 60,000 clones listed, roughly nine tenths were seen once. This sequence originates from an adult with an advanced solid tumor such as melanoma, head and neck, liver or kidney cancer. The chain combines TRBV6-5 with TRBJ1-4; 9 bases agree with TRBD1. Sequencing used CD4+ or CD8+ T cells sorted from blood, obtained in a trial of the OX40 agonist ivuxolimab. The CDR3 DNA sequence: TGTGCCAGCAGGCCTCCGGGGACAGGGACTGAAAAACTGTTTTTT. It specifies CASRPPGTGTEKLFF.